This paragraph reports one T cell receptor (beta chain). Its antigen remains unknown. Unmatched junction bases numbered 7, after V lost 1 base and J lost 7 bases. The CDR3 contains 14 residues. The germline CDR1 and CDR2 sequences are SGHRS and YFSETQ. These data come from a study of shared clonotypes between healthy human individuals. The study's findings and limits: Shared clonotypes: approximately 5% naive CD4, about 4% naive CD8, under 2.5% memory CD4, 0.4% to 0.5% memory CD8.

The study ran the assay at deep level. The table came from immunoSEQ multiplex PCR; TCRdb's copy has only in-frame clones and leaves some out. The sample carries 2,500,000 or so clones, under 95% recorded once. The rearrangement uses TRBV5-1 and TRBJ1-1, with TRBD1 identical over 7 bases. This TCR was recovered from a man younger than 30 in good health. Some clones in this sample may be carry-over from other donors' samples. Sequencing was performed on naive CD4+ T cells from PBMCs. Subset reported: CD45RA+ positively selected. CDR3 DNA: TGCGCCAGCAGCTTGACCACAGGGGTAGGTGAAGCTTTCTTT. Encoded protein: CASSLTTGVGEAFF.